The next 13 T cell receptor beta chains were all read from a single sample in a study of OX40 agonist ivuxolimab in advanced cancers. Profiling relied on immunoSEQ multiplex PCR, and the TCRdb table lists in-frame clones only, not all of them. The repertoire holds 80,000 or so clones, with around 83% as singletons. Specimen: CD4+ or CD8+ T cells sorted from blood, collected in a trial of the OX40 agonist ivuxolimab. These receptors were obtained from an adult with an advanced solid tumor such as melanoma, head and neck, liver or kidney cancer.

The V call is TRBV14, the J call TRBJ2-5; 9 bases align to TRBD2. CDR1 is SGHDN, CDR2 FVKESK, per germline. CDR3 length: 13 residues. V shed 4 bases and J 6 bases; nucleotides not matched to a gene: 3. CDR3 bases: TGTGCCAGCAGCCTGACTAGCGGACAGACCCAGTACTTC. Translation: CASSLTSGQTQYF.

V gene TRBV5-1 combines with J gene TRBJ2-2; D might be TRBD1 or TRBD2, each matching 5 bases. V lost 0 bases, J lost 0 bases, and 9 bases lay in between. This CDR3 is 16 amino acids long. Germline V CDR1 and CDR2: SGHRS, YFSETQ. This CDR3 reads CASSLEGPTNTGELFF. Written as DNA, the CDR3 is TGCGCCAGCAGCTTGGAGGGACCGACGAACACCGGGGAGCTGTTTTTT.

The rearrangement uses TRBV7-2 and TRBJ2-7, with a possible D match to TRBD1 (5 bases). From germline, CDR1 is SGHTA and CDR2 FQGNSA. The CDR3 has 15 residues. The V end lost 6 bases, the J end lost 0 bases, and 15 bases lay between the germline ends. CDR3 loop: CASRPGMGSSYEQYF. CDR3 sequence (DNA): TGTGCCAGCAGGCCAGGGATGGGAAGCTCCTACGAGCAGTACTTC. The full variable domain, completed using reference TRBV7-2 and TRBJ2-7, is GAGVSQSPSNKVTEKGKDVELRCDPISGHTALYWYRQSLGQGLEFLIYFQGNSAPDKSGLPSDRFSAERTGGSVSTLTIQRTQQEDSAVYLCASRPGMGSSYEQYFGPGTRLTVT.

A few counts support this clone. This chain connects TRBV2 to TRBJ2-1, with 8 positions matching TRBD1. The germline gives CDR1 SNHLY, CDR2 FYNNEI. There are 12 residues in the CDR3. V shed 5 bases, J shed 12 bases, and the junction held 6 bases outside the gene matches. In nucleotides, the CDR3 is TGTGCCAGCAGTTCCGGACAGGGAGCGCAGTTCTTC. Translating it yields CASSSGQGAQFF.

The rearrangement links TRBV5-1 to TRBJ1-2, with D perhaps TRBD1 (6 bases). V was clipped by 4 bases and J by 7 bases, with 17 bases between them. The CDR3 is 14 amino acids. The germline V gene has CDR1 SGHRS and CDR2 YFSETQ. The CDR3 reads CASSPRAGATGYTF. CDR3 in DNA: TGCGCCAGCAGCCCGAGAGCAGGGGCAACTGGCTACACCTTC.

V gene TRBV7-3 combines with J gene TRBJ2-3, with D uncertain. The CDR3 has 13 residues. Deletions cut 4 bases from V and 8 bases from J, with 13 bases between. Germline V gives CDR1 SGHTA, CDR2 FQGTGA. CDR3 residues: CASSSQRFGTQYF. The DNA of the CDR3 is TGTGCCAGCAGCTCTCAGCGTTTCGGTACGCAGTATTTT.

The chain carries TRBV18 and TRBJ1-4, with D possibly TRBD1 on 5 matching bases. The germline gives CDR1 KGHSH, CDR2 LQKENI. The CDR3 length is 15 residues. V was cut by 3 bases and J by 1 base, with 9 bases left in between. DNA for the CDR3: TGTGCCAGCTCACCTAGGGACGGAACTAATGAAAAACTGTTTTTT. This translates into CASSPRDGTNEKLFF. Together with reference TRBV18 and TRBJ1-4, the CDR3 gives the full variable domain: NAGVMQNPRHLVRRRGQEARLRCSPMKGHSHVYWYRQLPEEGLKFMVYLQKENIIDESGMPKERFSAEFPKEGPSILRIQQVVRGDSAAYFCASSPRDGTNEKLFFGSGTQLSVL.

The chain is built from TRBV5-1 and TRBJ2-1; TRBD1 agrees at 7 bases. V gave up 0 bases and J gave up 5 bases; unmatched junction bases: 2. This CDR3 contains 14 residues. CDR1 and CDR2 from the germline V gene are SGHRS and YFSETQ. The CDR3 loop is CASSLGGQNNEQFF. In nucleotides, the CDR3 is TGCGCCAGCAGCTTGGGGGGACAGAACAATGAGCAGTTCTTC.

This clone appeared a few times. V gene TRBV19 combines with J gene TRBJ1-4, with 7 nucleotides matching TRBD1. The CDR3 is 12 amino acids. The germline CDR1 and CDR2 sequences are LNHDA and SQIVND (reference sequence). The V segment lost 6 bases and the J segment 12 bases; nucleotides outside the gene matches: 7. The CDR3: CASRMTGKELFF. The CDR3 DNA reads as TGTGCCAGTAGGATGACAGGGAAGGAACTGTTTTTT.

The chain uses TRBV28 and TRBJ1-2; no clear D. V was pared by 6 bases and J by 4 bases, with 18 bases between. CDR3 length: 15 residues. Germline V lookup: CDR1 MDHEN, CDR2 SYDVKM. The CDR3 DNA reads TGTGCCAGCAGCGGGCAGTCAAGTGGATCCTATGGCTACACCTTC. It encodes CASSGQSSGSYGYTF.

The rearrangement links TRBV9 to TRBJ1-5; D might be TRBD1 (5 bases). Per the germline V gene, CDR1 is SGDLS and CDR2 is YYNGEE. The CDR3 has 15 residues. Trimming stripped 0 bases from V and 2 bases from J, with 9 bases between. The CDR3 sequence is CASSVEGVGNQPQHF. CDR3 DNA sequence: TGTGCCAGCAGCGTAGAAGGGGTAGGCAATCAGCCCCAGCATTTT.

This sequence joins TRBV7-3 and TRBJ1-1; tentatively, D is TRBD1 (6 bases). Trimming removed 5 bases from V and 1 base from J, with 8 bases in between. CDR1 and CDR2 from the germline V gene are SGHTA and FQGTGA. The CDR3 covers 13 residues. The DNA of the CDR3 is TGTGCCAGCAGCCGACAGGAGAACACTGAAGCTTTCTTT. Translating it yields CASSRQENTEAFF.

This chain uses TRBV7-2 with TRBJ2-7, with D perhaps matching TRBD1 (5 bases). CDR1 SGHTA and CDR2 FQGNSA come from the germline V gene. The CDR3 loop spans 15 amino acids. V shed 0 bases and J shed 4 bases, with 13 bases lying between them. This chain's CDR3 is CASSLAWGAQYEQYF. CDR3 in DNA: TGTGCCAGCAGCTTAGCATGGGGCGCGCAGTACGAGCAGTACTTC.